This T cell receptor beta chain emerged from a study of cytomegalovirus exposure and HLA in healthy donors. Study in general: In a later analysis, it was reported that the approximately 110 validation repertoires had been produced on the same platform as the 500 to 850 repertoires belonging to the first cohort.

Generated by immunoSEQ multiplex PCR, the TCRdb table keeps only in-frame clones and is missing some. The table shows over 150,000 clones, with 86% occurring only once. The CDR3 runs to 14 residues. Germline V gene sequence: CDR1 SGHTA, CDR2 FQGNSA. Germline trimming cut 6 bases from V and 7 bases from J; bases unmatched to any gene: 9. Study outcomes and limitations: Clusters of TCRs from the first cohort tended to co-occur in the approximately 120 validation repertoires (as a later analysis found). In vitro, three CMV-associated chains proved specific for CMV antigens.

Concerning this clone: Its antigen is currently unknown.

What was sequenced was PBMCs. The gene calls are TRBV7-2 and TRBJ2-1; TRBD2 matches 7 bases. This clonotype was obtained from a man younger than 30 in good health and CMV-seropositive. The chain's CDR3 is CASRSAGRGNEQFF. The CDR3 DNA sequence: TGTGCCAGCAGGTCCGCAGGGAGGGGAAATGAGCAGTTCTTC.